This T cell receptor beta chain is drawn from a study of blood T cell repertoires in COVID-19. The germline V and J ends were trimmed by 6 bases and 4 bases, with 8 bases remaining between them. This CDR3 region has 12 residues. CDR1 is MDHEN, CDR2 SYDVKM, per germline. Profiling relied on immunoSEQ multiplex PCR, and the TCRdb table lists in-frame clones only, not all of them. The sample carries hundreds of thousands of clones, 80% to 90% recorded once. The TCR originated in a woman in her forties or fifties with acute or convalescent COVID-19. Source material: peripheral blood. This sequence joins TRBV28 and TRBJ2-3; no clear D gene. The CDR3 DNA is TGTGCCAGCAGCACTAATGCAGATACGCAGTATTTT. Protein sequence: CASSTNADTQYF.